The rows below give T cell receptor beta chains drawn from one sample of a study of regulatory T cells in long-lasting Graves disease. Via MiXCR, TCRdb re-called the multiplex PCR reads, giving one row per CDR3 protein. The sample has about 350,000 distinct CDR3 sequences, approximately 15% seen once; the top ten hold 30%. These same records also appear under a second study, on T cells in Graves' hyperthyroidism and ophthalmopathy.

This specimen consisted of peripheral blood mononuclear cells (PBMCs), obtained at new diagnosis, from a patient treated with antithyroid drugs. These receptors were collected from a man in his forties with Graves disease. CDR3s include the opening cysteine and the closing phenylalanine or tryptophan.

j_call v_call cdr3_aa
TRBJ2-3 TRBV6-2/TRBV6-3 CASLGVRGQGIDTQYF
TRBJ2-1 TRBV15 CATSSQVGSSGGSYNEQFF
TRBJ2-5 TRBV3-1 CASSQGSRGQETQYF
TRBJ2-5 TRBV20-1 CSARGAGTGVETQYF
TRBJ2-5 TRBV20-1 CSASFGETQYF
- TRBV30 CAWSNPRAGNSEAFF
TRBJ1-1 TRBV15 CATSRDGPFEAFF
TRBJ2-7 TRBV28 CASSLMASYEQYF
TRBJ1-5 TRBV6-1 CASSGDRAGGNQPPHF
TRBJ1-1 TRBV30 CAWDDRADTEAFF
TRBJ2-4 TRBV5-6 CASSYLAGQGHIQYF
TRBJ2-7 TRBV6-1 CASSRDLYYEQYF
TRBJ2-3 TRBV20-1 CSAAGSTDTQYF
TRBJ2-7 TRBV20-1 CSARDFEGGRTPGEQYF
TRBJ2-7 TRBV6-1 CASSEVGSRLSYEQYF
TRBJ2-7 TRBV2 CASILGGTAPYEQYF
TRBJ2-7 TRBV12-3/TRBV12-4 CASSPGQGLIYEQYF
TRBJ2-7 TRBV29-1 CSVEDGGSYEQYF
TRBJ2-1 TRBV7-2 CASSFTSGGAGDYNEQFF
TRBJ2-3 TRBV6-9 CASSYDRARDTQYF
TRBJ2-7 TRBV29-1 CSVSRTGGATQYF
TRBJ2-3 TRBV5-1 CASSFGTGTDTQYF
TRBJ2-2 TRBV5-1 CASSALAGSNTGELFF
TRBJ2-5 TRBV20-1 CSARGVLAGGETQYF
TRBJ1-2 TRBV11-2 CASSLEIYRGYTF
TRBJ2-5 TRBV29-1 CSVRRQGQETQYF
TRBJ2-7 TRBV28 CASSLWERAAYEQYF
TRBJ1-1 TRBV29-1 CSVEDFGHRENTEAFF
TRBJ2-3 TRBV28 CASSPRWGGRADTQYF
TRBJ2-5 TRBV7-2 CASSPPGVGRRETQYF
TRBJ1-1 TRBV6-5 CASSYGTGGRGTEAFF
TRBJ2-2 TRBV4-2 CASSPLAPTGELFF
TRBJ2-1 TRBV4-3 CASSPDDGYNEQFF
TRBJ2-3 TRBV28 CASSHNTQYF
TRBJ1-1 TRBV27 CASSQTGPPNTEAFF
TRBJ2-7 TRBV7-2 CASSPPPWREGGYEQYF
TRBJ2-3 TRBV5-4 CASSSRQGADTQYF
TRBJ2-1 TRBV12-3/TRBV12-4 CASSFRQGGVNEQFF
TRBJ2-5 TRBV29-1 CSVEKTARRETQYF
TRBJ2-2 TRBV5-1 CASSWVAGAPNTGELFF
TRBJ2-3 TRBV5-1 CASSLASGGHTDTQYF
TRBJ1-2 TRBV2 CASSKEVGYGYTF
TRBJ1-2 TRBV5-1 CASSTDSTNYGYTF
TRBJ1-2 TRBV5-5 CASSRGTNYGYTF
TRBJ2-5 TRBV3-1 CASSQVGGDRIF
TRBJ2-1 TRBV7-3 CASSRQGTDEQFF